This entry lists 18 T cell receptor beta chains sequenced from one sample in a study of T-cell memory formation after mild COVID-19. TCRdb recomputed calls from the 5' RACE reads with MiXCR, one row per CDR3 protein. Here the sample spans 200,000 to 250,000 distinct CDR3 sequences, 10% being singletons. Sequenced input: PBMCs or a T cell subset sorted from them (not recorded which). The receptors here all came from a man aged 18 to 29 who had mild COVID-19 (a few samples of this study predate the infection). Cell type and time point are not known.

In regard to this clonotype: A junction end diverges from the germline sequence, so it may reflect a read error. J is TRBJ1-5 and V is TRBV4-1; TRBD1 agrees at 7 bases. CDR3 length: 15 amino acids. CDR1 is MGHRA, CDR2 YSYEKL, per germline. The CDR3 reads CASSQGGQDDHPQHF. In DNA form, the CDR3 reads TGCGCCAGCAGCCAAGGCGGACAGGATGATCATCCCCAGCATTTT.

This clonotype was counted only a few times. This chain links TRBV20-1 with TRBJ2-1; 12 bases align to TRBD2. The CDR3 is made up of 18 amino acids. The germline V gene has CDR1 DFQATT and CDR2 SNEGSKA (reference sequence). The V segment lost 6 bases and the J segment 2 bases; nucleotides outside the gene matches: 14. CDR3 in amino acids: CSARSASGGAGTYNEQFF. Written as DNA, the CDR3 is TGCAGTGCAAGATCGGCTAGCGGGGGGGCCGGAACCTACAATGAGCAGTTCTTC.

This clonotype appeared many times. This rearrangement joins TRBV4-3 to TRBJ1-6; D uncertain. Germline CDR1 is LGHNA and CDR2 is YSLEER. The V end was cut by 4 bases, the J end by 7 bases, with 20 bases between. This CDR3 contains 17 residues. As DNA, the CDR3 is TGCGCCAGCAGCCCGTCAGAGAGCGCTTGGACCAATTCACCCCTCCACTTT. Translating gives CASSPSESAWTNSPLHF.

Only a few counts were recorded for this clonotype. The rearrangement joins TRBV24-1 to TRBJ1-5, with no clear D. Germline V gene data show CDR1 as KGHDR and CDR2 as SFDVKD. Trimming took 7 bases from V and 1 from J, leaving 13 bases between them. The CDR3 totals 15 residues. The CDR3 sequence: CATSAGGGSNQPQHF. CDR3 bases: TGTGCCACCAGCGCAGGTGGAGGGAGCAATCAGCCCCAGCATTTT.

The rearrangement links TRBV5-1 to TRBJ2-3, with D perhaps being TRBD1 or TRBD2 (7 bases each). V was pared by 4 bases and J by 2 bases, with 17 bases between. CDR1 and CDR2 (germline): SGHRS, YFSETQ. The CDR3 has 16 amino acids. CDR3 region: CASSVQGTILTDTQYF. Written as DNA, the CDR3 is TGCGCCAGCAGCGTACAGGGGACTATCCTCACAGATACGCAGTATTTT.

Ten or more counts support this clonotype. The chain links TRBV4-3 to TRBJ2-3; 7 bases match TRBD1. The CDR3 covers 21 residues. V dropped 0 bases and J dropped 0; count of bases not matched to a gene: 18. Germline-derived CDR1 and CDR2 are LGHNA and YSLEER. DNA for the CDR3: TGCGCCAGCAGCCAAGATTTGACAGGGCGATTTCTAGCCCTTAGCACAGATACGCAGTATTTT. It yields the protein CASSQDLTGRFLALSTDTQYF.

V gene TRBV6-6 combines with J gene TRBJ2-5; TRBD1 is a possible D gene (6 bases). CDR3 length equals 13 residues. Per germline, CDR1 MNHNY and CDR2 SVGAGI (reference sequence). V was trimmed by 4 bases and J by 5 bases, leaving 11 bases between them. Written as DNA, the CDR3 is TGTGCCAGCAGTTCCAGGGGTGAGGAGACCCAGTACTTC. Protein product: CASSSRGEETQYF.

This chain joins TRBV4-2 and TRBJ2-7, with D possibly TRBD2 on 6 matching bases. V dropped 3 bases and J dropped 3 bases, with 12 bases sitting between them. The V gene's germline CDR1 is LGHNA and CDR2 YNFKEQ. The CDR3 loop spans 14 amino acids. CDR3 sequence: CASSQSPGSYEQYF. DNA for the CDR3: TGTGCCAGCAGCCAGTCTCCCGGGAGCTACGAGCAGTACTTC.

V is TRBV20-1 and J is TRBJ1-4; D may be TRBD1 (5 bases). CDR1 and CDR2 (germline): DFQATT, SNEGSKA (reference sequence). Trimming pared 7 bases from V and 8 bases from J, leaving 14 bases between. The CDR3 totals 12 residues. CDR3 region: CSEGVRMEKLFF. The CDR3, as DNA: TGCAGTGAAGGGGTGAGGATGGAAAAACTGTTTTTT.

This clonotype came up a few times. The chain uses TRBV19 and TRBJ2-5; 11 nucleotides agree with TRBD2. V shed 3 bases, J shed 5 bases, and the junction held 14 bases outside the gene matches. This CDR3 has 18 amino acids. Germline V gene data show CDR1 as LNHDA and CDR2 as SQIVND (reference sequence). CDR3 bases: TGTGCCAGTAGTATCCCCCCCCTAGCGGGGGGACCGAGGGAGACCCAGTACTTC. Amino acid sequence: CASSIPPLAGGPRETQYF.

The genes are TRBV10-3 and TRBJ1-3; 10 nucleotides align to TRBD1. This CDR3 has 15 amino acids. After removal of 6 bases from V and 2 bases from J, the junction contained 4 bases not matched to a gene. Per germline, CDR1 ENHRY and CDR2 SYGVKD. CDR3 sequence (DNA): TGTGCCATCAGACGACAGGGGGCAACTGGAAACACCATATATTTT. Its translation is CAIRRQGATGNTIYF.

This clonotype came up many times. The chain uses TRBV20-1 and TRBJ1-5, with TRBD1 identical over 9 bases. Germline V gene data show CDR1 as DFQATT and CDR2 as SNEGSKA (reference sequence). This CDR3 region has 15 residues. Trimming removed 6 bases from V and 10 bases from J; junction bases left unmatched: 16. CDR3 bases: TGCAGTGCGGGGACAGGGTTGAGAGGTATCAGCCCCCAGCATTTT. Translating it yields CSAGTGLRGISPQHF.

This clonotype was picked up a small number of times. The chain couples TRBV11-3 to TRBJ2-3; 8 nucleotides match TRBD2. Trimming removed 1 base from V and 5 bases from J; junction bases left unmatched: 5. The CDR3 sequence is 15 residues long. CDR1 and CDR2 from the germline V gene are SGHNT and YENEEA. The CDR3 DNA reads TGTGCCAGCAGCTTAGGACGGGGGGGAGGAGATACGCAGTATTTT. Translated, it gives CASSLGRGGGDTQYF. The variable domain in full, with the rest retrieved from reference TRBV11-3 and TRBJ2-3, is EAGVVQSPRYKIIEKKQPVAFWCNPISGHNTLYWYLQNLGQGPELLIRYENEEAVDDSQLPKDRFSAERLKGVDSTLKIQPAELGDSAVYLCASSLGRGGGDTQYFGPGTRLTVL.

A few counts support this clonotype. The chain carries TRBV20-1 and TRBJ2-1; the D is unclear. CDR3 length equals 14 residues. Between the trimmed V and J ends, which lost 3 bases and 6 bases, there was a span of 15 bases. Per the germline V gene, CDR1 is DFQATT and CDR2 is SNEGSKA (reference sequence). The CDR3: CSASGYEDPNEQFF. The CDR3 region has the DNA TGCAGTGCTAGCGGATACGAGGACCCCAATGAGCAGTTCTTC.

The chain carries TRBV7-2 and TRBJ2-5; no firm D call. V lost 1 base, J lost 3 bases, and 9 bases lay in between. In germline, CDR1 is SGHTA, CDR2 FQGNSA. The CDR3 is made up of 14 amino acids. The DNA of the CDR3 is TGTGCCAGCAGCTTAGGGGGTCATGAAGAGACCCAGTACTTC. Protein product: CASSLGGHEETQYF.

A few counts support this clonotype. This sequence joins TRBV5-1 and TRBJ2-7, with 7 bases identical to TRBD1. This CDR3 region has 14 residues. From germline, CDR1 is SGHRS and CDR2 YFSETQ. V lost 1 base, J lost 5 bases, and 6 bases stayed unmatched. CDR3 DNA: TGCGCCAGCAGCTTGACAGGGGAGTGGGACGAGCAGTACTTC. This gives the protein CASSLTGEWDEQYF.

J is TRBJ2-1 and V is TRBV5-1; a weak D match, TRBD2 (5 bases). The length of the CDR3 is 15 residues. Between the trimmed V and J ends, which lost 2 bases and 2 bases, there was a span of 11 bases. Germline lookup yields CDR1 SGHRS and CDR2 YFSETQ. The DNA of the CDR3 is TGCGCCAGCAGCTTCATCCCCGGGGCCTACAATGAGCAGTTCTTC. Residues: CASSFIPGAYNEQFF.

The chain joins TRBV7-2 to TRBJ1-2, with a weak D call TRBD1 (5 bases). V was clipped by 4 bases and J by 8 bases, with 14 bases between them. The CDR3 spans 13 residues. Germline loops: CDR1 SGHTA, CDR2 FQGNSA. The DNA of the CDR3 is TGTGCCAGCAGCTCCCAGGGAGTTCGGGGCTACACCTTC. Protein sequence: CASSSQGVRGYTF.